These 3 T cell receptor beta chains came from one sample sequenced in a study of T cell repertoires in cytomegalovirus infection. Via MiXCR, TCRdb re-called the reads, giving one row per CDR3 protein. The top ten hold around 15% of the sample, which has roughly 920,000 distinct CDR3 sequences, 30% to 40% seen once. The antigens of these receptors remain unknown. The sequenced sample was cultured CD8+ T cells from PBMCs, obtained from culture after CMV antigen stimulation. Every receptor here comes from a human donor in good health (CMV status not recorded). Some clones in this sample may be carry-over from other donors' samples.

The chain links TRBV6-2 or TRBV6-3 to TRBJ2-7; D is perhaps TRBD2 (6 bases). Trimming took off 10 bases at V and 9 bases at J, with 22 bases between the two ends. Germline V CDR1 and CDR2: MNHEY, SVGEGT. The CDR3 loop spans 13 amino acids. This CDR3 reads CATGGGVGSRQYV. CDR3 sequence (DNA): TGTGCCACCGGCGGAGGGGTAGGATCAAGGCAGTACGTC.

The sample holds many counts of this clonotype. This sequence joins TRBV7-8 and TRBJ1-2; tentatively, D is TRBD1 (5 bases). This CDR3 is 16 amino acids long. V lost 5 bases, J lost 8 bases, and 24 bases lay in between. Germline V gene lookup returns CDR1 SGHVS and CDR2 FQNEAQ. The CDR3 protein is CASSNLPGTRVWGYTF. DNA for the CDR3: TGTGCCAGCAGCAACCTTCCGGGGACTCGAGTATGGGGCTACACCTTC.

This clonotype was seen ten or more times. The V gene is TRBV4-3, the J gene TRBJ2-5; perhaps TRBD2 as D (5 bases). The CDR3 loop spans 15 amino acids. Germline V CDR1 and CDR2: LGHNA, YSLEER. V lost 1 base and J lost 5, with 14 bases in between. CDR3 DNA: TGCGCCAGCAGCCAAGGGGCCCTGGAGGTGGAGACCCAGTACTTC. Its protein is CASSQGALEVETQYF.